This TCR beta chain was identified in a study of T cells of healthy individuals. V dropped 4 bases and J dropped 2; count of bases not matched to a gene: 7. Germline lookup yields CDR1 SGHNT and CDR2 YYREEE (reference sequence). This CDR3 comprises 15 residues. One entry per CDR3 protein, called by TCRdb with MiXCR from the 5' RACE reads. The sample includes around 53,000 distinct CDR3 sequences, 14% to 15% of them seen just once. The sequence was obtained from a human donor in good health. The rearrangement uses TRBV5-4 and TRBJ2-5; 8 bases match TRBD1. CDR3 loop: CASSAENRGQETQYF. Here the CDR3 DNA reads TGTGCCAGCAGCGCGGAAAACAGGGGGCAAGAGACCCAGTACTTC. Full variable domain (missing parts from reference TRBV5-4 and TRBJ2-5): ETGVTQSPTHLIKTRGQQVTLRCSSQSGHNTVSWYQQALGQGPQFIFQYYREEENGRGNFPPRFSGLQFPNYSSELNVNALELDDSALYLCASSAENRGQETQYFGPGTRLLVL.